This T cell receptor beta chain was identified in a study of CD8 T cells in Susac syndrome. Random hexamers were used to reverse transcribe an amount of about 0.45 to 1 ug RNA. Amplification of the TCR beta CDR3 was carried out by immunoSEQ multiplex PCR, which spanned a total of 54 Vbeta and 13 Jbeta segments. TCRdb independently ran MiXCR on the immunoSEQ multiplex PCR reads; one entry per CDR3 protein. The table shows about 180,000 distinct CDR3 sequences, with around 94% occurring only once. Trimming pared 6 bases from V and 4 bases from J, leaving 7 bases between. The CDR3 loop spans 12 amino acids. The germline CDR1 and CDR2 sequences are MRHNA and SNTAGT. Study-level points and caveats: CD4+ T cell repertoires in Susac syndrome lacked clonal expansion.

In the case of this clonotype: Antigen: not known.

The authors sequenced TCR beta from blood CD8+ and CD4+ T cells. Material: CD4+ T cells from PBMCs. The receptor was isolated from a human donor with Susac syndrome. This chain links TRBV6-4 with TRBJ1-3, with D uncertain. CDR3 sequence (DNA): TGTGCCAGCAGATCGGGGGGAAACACCATATATTTT. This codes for CASRSGGNTIYF.